These 19 T cell receptor beta chains share one sample of origin, sequenced in a study of cytomegalovirus exposure and HLA in healthy donors. Libraries were prepared by immunoSEQ multiplex PCR; TCRdb keeps only in-frame clonotypes and omits some of them. This sample has roughly 350,000 clones, with 86% found just once. Sample: PBMCs. These receptors all stem from a woman aged 18-30 years in good health and CMV-seronegative.

This clone appeared a single time. The chain recombines TRBV30 with TRBJ1-1; 7 bases align to TRBD1. Germline values: CDR1 GTSNPN, CDR2 SVGIG (reference sequence). The CDR3 has 13 amino acids. Trimming at V came to 0 bases and at J to 8 bases, leaving 6 bases not matched to a gene. The DNA of the CDR3 is TGTGCCTGGAGTGTCGGGGACAGTTCCGAAGCTTTCTTT. As protein: CAWSVGDSSEAFF.

J is TRBJ2-3 and V is TRBV2; 10 nucleotides agree with TRBD2. Trimming cost V 8 bases and J 3 bases; bases outside gene matches: 5. The CDR3 has 14 residues. The germline V gene encodes CDR1 SNHLY and CDR2 FYNNEI. The CDR3 is CASAGLAVTDTQYF. Here the CDR3 DNA reads TGTGCCAGCGCCGGACTAGCGGTGACAGATACGCAGTATTTT.

This chain uses TRBV14 with TRBJ1-4; no reliable D call. V was cut by 0 bases and J by 7 bases, with 12 bases left in between. The CDR3 is 15 residues long. Germline V gene lookup returns CDR1 SGHDN and CDR2 FVKESK. The CDR3 sequence: CASSQDTGPGEKLFF. CDR3 nucleotide sequence: TGTGCCAGCAGCCAAGATACCGGTCCCGGTGAAAAACTGTTTTTT.

With regard to this clone: The sample has other DNA sequences that encode this CDR3 too. The chain couples TRBV19 to TRBJ2-3; 7 bases map to TRBD1. The CDR3 extends over 13 amino acids. CDR1 and CDR2 (germline): LNHDA, SQIVND (reference sequence). The V and J ends lost 2 bases and 4 bases, in that order; junction bases with no gene match: 0. CDR3 loop: CASSIQGADTQYF. The CDR3 DNA sequence: TGTGCCAGTAGTATACAGGGGGCAGATACGCAGTATTTT.

The CDR3 DNA sequence: TGTGCCAGCAGCCCAAGGCCCGGGGTTCCGGGGGGGAGGGAAAAACTGTTTTTT. Its protein product is CASSPRPGVPGGREKLFF. V is TRBV11-2 and J is TRBJ1-4, with D possibly matching TRBD1 (5 bases). The V gene lost 5 bases and the J gene lost 8 bases, with 27 bases spanning the gap. From germline, CDR1 is SGHAT and CDR2 FQNNGV. This CDR3 has 18 residues.

This chain links TRBV5-1 with TRBJ2-2, with D maybe TRBD2 (5 bases). The germline V and J ends were trimmed by 1 base and 5 bases, with 15 bases remaining between them. CDR3 length: 16 amino acids. CDR1 is SGHRS, CDR2 YFSETQ, per germline. CDR3 DNA sequence: TGCGCCAGCAGCTTGAATATGGGAGCACGAACCGGGGAGCTGTTTTTT. It codes for CASSLNMGARTGELFF.

The chain joins TRBV4-3 to TRBJ2-1; 10 nucleotides agree with TRBD1. CDR1 and CDR2 (germline): LGHNA, YSLEER. J gave up 1 base and V 0 bases, and 6 bases lay outside the gene matches. The CDR3 runs 18 residues. Here the CDR3 DNA reads TGCGCCAGCAGCCAAGATTCCCGGACAGGGGGGTCCTACAATGAGCAGTTCTTC. Encoded protein: CASSQDSRTGGSYNEQFF.

The rearrangement uses TRBV5-1 and TRBJ2-7; 8 nucleotides align to TRBD2. V gave up 5 bases and J gave up 7 bases; unmatched junction bases: 14. The CDR3 is 15 residues long. Per the germline V gene, CDR1 is SGHRS and CDR2 is YFSETQ. The CDR3 bases are TGCGCCAGCAGTTCGGAGGGGACTAGGGGAGGAGAGCAGTACTTC. Protein: CASSSEGTRGGEQYF.

The chain carries TRBV27 and TRBJ1-5; 7 bases agree with TRBD1. The V gene's germline CDR1 is MNHEY and CDR2 SMNVEV (reference sequence). Unmatched junction bases numbered 9, after V lost 6 bases and J lost 4 bases. The CDR3 is 15 amino acids. Here the CDR3 reads CASSDRDSQNQPQHF. For the CDR3, the DNA is TGTGCCAGCAGCGACCGGGACAGCCAAAATCAGCCCCAGCATTTT.

The chain is built from TRBV11-2 and TRBJ1-2; TRBD1 agrees at 10 bases. Per germline, CDR1 SGHAT and CDR2 FQNNGV. The length of the CDR3 is 15 residues. Trimming took 5 bases from V and 3 from J; bases not matched to a gene: 6. The CDR3 sequence: CASSPGTGEHYGYTF. CDR3 DNA: TGTGCCAGCAGCCCGGGGACAGGGGAGCACTATGGCTACACCTTC.

The chain couples TRBV7-2 to TRBJ2-6, with TRBD1 matching 7 bases. V shed 0 bases, J shed 0 bases, and the junction held 8 bases outside the gene matches. The V gene's germline CDR1 is SGHTA and CDR2 FQGNSA. There are 19 residues in the CDR3. The CDR3 DNA is TGTGCCAGCAGCTTAGCTGTGACAGGGCCCAACTCTGGGGCCAACGTCCTGACTTTC. This gives the protein CASSLAVTGPNSGANVLTF.

The rearrangement uses TRBV27 and TRBJ2-2; TRBD1 agrees at 9 bases. Trimming at V came to 6 bases and at J to 5 bases, leaving 10 bases not matched to a gene. Germline V CDR1 and CDR2: MNHEY, SMNVEV (reference sequence). This CDR3 is built from 16 residues. The CDR3 region is CASSPSTGGGTGELFF. The CDR3 nucleotides are TGTGCCAGCAGCCCCTCGACAGGGGGGGGGACCGGGGAGCTGTTTTTT.

The genes are TRBV29-1 and TRBJ2-4, with 8 bases matching TRBD2. The V and J ends lost 7 bases and 8 bases, in that order; junction bases with no gene match: 7. The germline CDR1 and CDR2 sequences are SQVTM and ANQGSEA. The CDR3 extends over 12 amino acids. CDR3 DNA sequence: TGCAGCGCCGCGACAGCGGGGGACATTCAGTACTTC. It specifies CSAATAGDIQYF.

This sequence joins TRBV13 and TRBJ2-5; tentatively, D is TRBD2 (6 bases). Trimming left V 7 bases short and J 2 bases short, with 14 bases between. The CDR3 has 14 residues. CDR1 and CDR2 from the germline V gene are PRHDT and FYEKMQ (reference sequence). The CDR3 coding sequence is TGTGCCAGCACCTTGGGGGGTCGGCAAGAGACCCAGTACTTC. This translates into CASTLGGRQETQYF.

The chain links TRBV25-1 to TRBJ2-7; D is unclear. The germline gives CDR1 MGHDK, CDR2 SYGVNS. V was shortened by 8 bases and J by 0 bases, with 5 bases between the two germline ends. CDR3 length: 11 residues. The CDR3 nucleotides read TGTGCCAGCTTCAGCTCCTACGAGCAGTACTTC. This gives the protein CASFSSYEQYF.

The CDR3 coding sequence is TGTGCCAGCAGCGTAGAGGCGGGGTACCAAGAGACCCAGTACTTC. This translates into CASSVEAGYQETQYF. The J gene is TRBJ2-5, the V gene TRBV9; D may be TRBD2 (6 bases). CDR1 is SGDLS, CDR2 YYNGEE, per germline. This CDR3 is built from 15 residues. V gave up 0 bases and J gave up 0 bases, with 9 bases separating them.

The rearrangement links TRBV5-1 to TRBJ2-2, with D possibly being TRBD2 (6 bases). CDR3 length equals 15 residues. Germline values: CDR1 SGHRS, CDR2 YFSETQ. Trimming shortened V by 1 base and J by 5 bases, and 12 bases separated the two germline ends. The CDR3 region has the DNA TGCGCCAGCAGCTTGACGGGAGCTGGAACCGGGGAGCTGTTTTTT. Encoded protein: CASSLTGAGTGELFF.

The V gene is TRBV6-5, the J gene TRBJ1-2, with a tentative D call TRBD1 (6 bases). Trimming pared 7 bases from V and 7 bases from J, leaving 19 bases between. Germline V lookup: CDR1 MNHEY, CDR2 SVGAGI. The CDR3 totals 14 residues. CDR3 amino acids: CASTIGGALRGYTF. CDR3 coding DNA: TGTGCCAGCACCATTGGGGGGGCGCTTCGTGGCTACACCTTC.

The chain carries TRBV4-1 and TRBJ2-1; D possibly corresponds to TRBD2 (5 bases). The CDR3 contains 16 residues. Per the germline V gene, CDR1 is MGHRA and CDR2 is YSYEKL. V lost 1 base and J 6 bases, leaving 16 bases between the germline ends. The CDR3 DNA sequence: TGCGCCAGCAGCCAAGTTTTAGGACTCTCTAGCAATGAGCAGTTCTTC. Residues: CASSQVLGLSSNEQFF.